This T cell receptor (beta chain) comes out of a study of CDR3 diversity in severe acne. Each CDR3 protein gets one entry after TCRdb re-called the PCR reads with MiXCR. The data hold over 100,000 distinct CDR3 sequences, with about half observed a single time. As concerns this clonotype: This sequence may be a read error, since a much larger clone differs from it by one base.

The germline CDR1 and CDR2 sequences are ENHRY and SYGVKD. V was trimmed by 4 bases and J by 4 bases, leaving 16 bases between them. CDR3 length: 15 amino acids. The sequenced material came from blood. This chain connects TRBV10-3 to TRBJ1-1, with D hard to call. This TCR was sampled from a male donor with acne. The CDR3 DNA follows: TGTGCCATCAGTGGCACCTCTCAGAAGAGCACTGAAGCTTTCTTT. This codes for CAISGTSQKSTEAFF.